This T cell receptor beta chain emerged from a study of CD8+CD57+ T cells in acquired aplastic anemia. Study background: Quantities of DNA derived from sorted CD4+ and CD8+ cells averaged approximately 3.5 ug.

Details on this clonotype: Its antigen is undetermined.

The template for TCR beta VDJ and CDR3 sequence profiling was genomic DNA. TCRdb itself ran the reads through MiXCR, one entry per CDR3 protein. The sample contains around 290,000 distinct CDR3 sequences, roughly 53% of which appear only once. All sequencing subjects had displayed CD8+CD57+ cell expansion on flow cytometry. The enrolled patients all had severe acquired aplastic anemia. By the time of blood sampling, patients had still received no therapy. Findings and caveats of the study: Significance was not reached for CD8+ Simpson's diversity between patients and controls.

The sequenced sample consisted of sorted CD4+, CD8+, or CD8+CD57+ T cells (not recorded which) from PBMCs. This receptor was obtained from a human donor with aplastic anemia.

The CDR3 DNA sequence: TGCAGTGCTAGGGGACTAGCGGGAGTTCCTTACGAGCAGTACTTC. Translation gives CSARGLAGVPYEQYF. V and J are TRBV20-1 and TRBJ2-7; TRBD2 matches at 14 bases. Germline loops: CDR1 DFQATT, CDR2 SNEGSKA (reference sequence). CDR3 length: 15 amino acids. With V trimmed by 3 bases and J by 4 bases, 5 bases remained unmatched.